The rows below give T cell receptor beta chains drawn from one sample of a study of cytomegalovirus exposure and HLA in healthy donors. The table came from immunoSEQ multiplex PCR; TCRdb's copy has only in-frame clones and leaves some out. The profile covers about 270,000 clones, with roughly two thirds appearing a single time and around 2% taken by the ten largest. What was sequenced was PBMCs. The receptor source for this set is a female donor in good health and CMV-seronegative. Each CDR3 is given with its conserved first and last residue. The D gene is left open where the match is weak. Size tells how often a clone was seen (once, few, many) or the class of an expanded clone, and some rows leave it out.

V gene: TRBV29-1
D gene: TRBD1
clone size: .
J gene: TRBJ1-2
CDR3 protein: CSVEDSTGQGSGYTF
CDR3 DNA: TGCAGCGTTGAAGATTCGACGGGACAGGGCTCTGGCTACACCTTC

V gene: TRBV5-1
D gene: .
clone size: once
J gene: TRBJ2-5
CDR3 protein: CASSLEPRVLETQYF
CDR3 DNA: TGCGCCAGCAGCTTGGAGCCTAGAGTTTTGGAGACCCAGTACTTC

V gene: TRBV5-1
D gene: TRBD1
clone size: .
J gene: TRBJ1-2
CDR3 protein: CASSSGQEIFYGYTF
CDR3 DNA: TGCGCCAGCAGCTCTGGACAGGAAATTTTCTATGGCTACACCTTC

V gene: TRBV29-1
D gene: .
clone size: few
J gene: TRBJ2-1
CDR3 protein: CSVLRLGIYEQFF
CDR3 DNA: TGCAGCGTTCTTCGCCTAGGAATTTATGAGCAGTTCTTC

V gene: TRBV19
D gene: TRBD1
clone size: few
J gene: TRBJ1-6
CDR3 protein: CASSIQGDSPLHF
CDR3 DNA: TGTGCCAGTAGTATCCAGGGGGATTCACCCCTCCACTTT

V gene: TRBV11-3
D gene: TRBD1
clone size: .
J gene: TRBJ2-7
CDR3 protein: CASSLVAPGTGDPYEQYF
CDR3 DNA: TGTGCCAGCAGCTTAGTAGCCCCTGGGACAGGGGACCCCTACGAGCAGTACTTC

V gene: TRBV19
D gene: .
clone size: .
J gene: TRBJ2-7
CDR3 protein: CASSMSTGILYEQYF
CDR3 DNA: TGTGCCAGTAGTATGTCCACCGGGATTCTCTACGAGCAGTACTTC

V gene: TRBV19
D gene: TRBD2
clone size: .
J gene: TRBJ2-1
CDR3 protein: CASSIGISGSYNNEQFF
CDR3 DNA: TGTGCCAGTAGTATAGGGATTAGCGGGAGCTATAACAATGAGCAGTTCTTC

V gene: TRBV27
D gene: .
clone size: .
J gene: TRBJ1-3
CDR3 protein: CASSLTGSSGNTIYF
CDR3 DNA: TGTGCCAGCAGTTTAACAGGGAGTTCTGGAAACACCATATATTTT

V gene: TRBV5-4
D gene: TRBD2
clone size: .
J gene: TRBJ2-1
CDR3 protein: CASSVTSGDEQFF
CDR3 DNA: TGTGCCAGCAGCGTGACTAGCGGTGATGAGCAGTTCTTC

V gene: TRBV28
D gene: .
clone size: .
J gene: TRBJ2-7
CDR3 protein: CASSPKERVRHYEQYF
CDR3 DNA: TGTGCCAGCAGCCCCAAGGAGCGAGTGAGGCACTACGAGCAGTACTTC

V gene: TRBV7-9
D gene: TRBD1
clone size: .
J gene: TRBJ1-4
CDR3 protein: CASSYLGQGINEKLFF
CDR3 DNA: TGTGCCAGCAGCTACCTTGGACAGGGAATTAATGAAAAACTGTTTTTT

V gene: TRBV19
D gene: .
clone size: .
J gene: TRBJ2-5
CDR3 protein: CASSIGGGEKRGETQYF
CDR3 DNA: TGTGCCAGTAGTATAGGTGGCGGAGAAAAACGAGGGGAGACCCAGTACTTC

V gene: TRBV11-1
D gene: TRBD1
clone size: .
J gene: TRBJ1-3
CDR3 protein: CASSGTASGNTIYF
CDR3 DNA: TGTGCCAGCAGCGGGACAGCCTCTGGAAACACCATATATTTT

V gene: TRBV27
D gene: TRBD2
clone size: .
J gene: TRBJ2-7
CDR3 protein: CASSFSGRSFYEQYF
CDR3 DNA: TGTGCCAGCAGTTTTAGCGGGAGGAGTTTCTACGAGCAGTACTTC

V gene: TRBV2
D gene: TRBD2
clone size: .
J gene: TRBJ2-7
CDR3 protein: CASGWGGYEQYF
CDR3 DNA: TGTGCCAGCGGCTGGGGAGGGTACGAGCAGTACTTC

V gene: TRBV19
D gene: TRBD1
clone size: .
J gene: TRBJ1-1
CDR3 protein: CASSINRGGNTEAFF
CDR3 DNA: TGTGCCAGTAGTATTAACAGGGGTGGGAACACTGAAGCTTTCTTT

V gene: TRBV25-1
D gene: .
clone size: .
J gene: TRBJ1-1
CDR3 protein: CASSEAGGTEAFF
CDR3 DNA: TGTGCCAGCAGTGAGGCCGGGGGGACTGAAGCTTTCTTT

V gene: TRBV6-1
D gene: .
clone size: .
J gene: TRBJ2-1
CDR3 protein: CASSEQPNRSSPGEQFF
CDR3 DNA: TGTGCCAGCAGTGAGCAGCCGAACCGTTCTTCCCCAGGTGAGCAGTTCTTC

V gene: TRBV5-6
D gene: TRBD1
clone size: .
J gene: TRBJ1-5
CDR3 protein: CASSLTQGAQPQHF
CDR3 DNA: TGTGCCAGCAGCTTAACACAGGGGGCCCAGCCCCAGCATTTT

V gene: TRBV18
D gene: TRBD1
clone size: .
J gene: TRBJ2-3
CDR3 protein: CASSGTDTDTQYF
CDR3 DNA: TGTGCCAGCTCAGGGACAGACACAGATACGCAGTATTTT

V gene: TRBV27
D gene: TRBD2
clone size: .
J gene: TRBJ2-7
CDR3 protein: CASSILAGGSYEQYF
CDR3 DNA: TGTGCCAGCAGCATTCTAGCGGGAGGGTCCTACGAGCAGTACTTC

V gene: TRBV21-1
D gene: .
clone size: few
J gene: TRBJ1-1
CDR3 protein: CASSLQGPTEAFF
CDR3 DNA: TGTGCCAGCAGTTTACAGGGTCCCACTGAAGCTTTCTTT

V gene: TRBV2
D gene: .
clone size: .
J gene: TRBJ1-2
CDR3 protein: CASMYSNGYTF
CDR3 DNA: TGTGCCAGCATGTACAGCAATGGCTACACCTTC

V gene: TRBV27
D gene: .
clone size: .
J gene: TRBJ1-5
CDR3 protein: CASSLSSQGGKHF
CDR3 DNA: TGTGCCAGCAGTTTATCGTCCCAGGGTGGAAAGCATTTT

V gene: TRBV19
D gene: .
clone size: .
J gene: TRBJ1-3
CDR3 protein: CASTLRGSGNTIYF
CDR3 DNA: TGTGCCAGTACCCTAAGGGGTTCTGGAAACACCATATATTTT

V gene: TRBV5-4
D gene: .
clone size: .
J gene: TRBJ1-2
CDR3 protein: CASSLVSREIYGYTF
CDR3 DNA: TGTGCCAGCAGCTTGGTTAGTAGGGAGATTTATGGCTACACCTTC

V gene: TRBV11-3
D gene: .
clone size: .
J gene: TRBJ2-7
CDR3 protein: CASSLGREKSYEQYF
CDR3 DNA: TGTGCCAGCAGCTTGGGACGGGAGAAGTCCTACGAGCAGTACTTC

V gene: TRBV2
D gene: .
clone size: few
J gene: TRBJ2-7
CDR3 protein: CASSGRQSTYEQYF
CDR3 DNA: TGTGCCAGCAGTGGCCGACAGTCTACCTACGAGCAGTACTTC

V gene: TRBV18
D gene: TRBD2
clone size: .
J gene: TRBJ2-1
CDR3 protein: CASSPILADSYNEQFF
CDR3 DNA: TGTGCCAGCTCACCAATCCTAGCGGATTCCTACAATGAGCAGTTCTTC

V gene: TRBV6-1
D gene: .
clone size: .
J gene: TRBJ1-5
CDR3 protein: CASSEKIWRDYSNQPQHF
CDR3 DNA: TGTGCCAGCAGTGAAAAAATCTGGAGGGATTATAGCAATCAGCCCCAGCATTTT

V gene: TRBV5-4
D gene: .
clone size: .
J gene: TRBJ1-1
CDR3 protein: CASSLWRGTEAFF
CDR3 DNA: TGTGCCAGCAGCTTGTGGAGGGGTACTGAAGCTTTCTTT

V gene: TRBV28
D gene: TRBD1
clone size: .
J gene: TRBJ1-1
CDR3 protein: CASSFGTGYNTEAFF
CDR3 DNA: TGTGCCAGCAGTTTCGGGACAGGGTATAACACTGAAGCTTTCTTT

V gene: TRBV9
D gene: .
clone size: .
J gene: TRBJ2-5
CDR3 protein: CASSVPGETQYF
CDR3 DNA: TGTGCCAGCAGCGTACCCGGGGAGACCCAGTACTTC

V gene: TRBV30
D gene: .
clone size: .
J gene: TRBJ2-7
CDR3 protein: CAWRWGRGDEQYF
CDR3 DNA: TGTGCCTGGAGGTGGGGCAGGGGGGACGAGCAGTACTTC

V gene: TRBV11-3
D gene: TRBD2
clone size: .
J gene: TRBJ2-1
CDR3 protein: CASSLDRGGRAPYNEQFF
CDR3 DNA: TGTGCCAGCAGCTTAGACCGTGGCGGGAGGGCCCCCTACAATGAGCAGTTCTTC

V gene: TRBV28
D gene: TRBD2
clone size: few
J gene: TRBJ2-2
CDR3 protein: CASDKGQGLAGDIGELFF
CDR3 DNA: TGTGCCAGCGACAAAGGACAGGGACTAGCGGGAGATATCGGGGAGCTGTTTTTT

V gene: TRBV7-2
D gene: .
clone size: .
J gene: TRBJ2-5
CDR3 protein: CASSRQTGLQETQYF
CDR3 DNA: TGTGCCAGCAGCCGACAAACAGGCCTTCAAGAGACCCAGTACTTC

V gene: TRBV6-1
D gene: TRBD2
clone size: .
J gene: TRBJ2-7
CDR3 protein: CASSERGRGYEQYF
CDR3 DNA: TGTGCCAGCAGTGAGCGCGGGAGGGGCTACGAGCAGTACTTC

V gene: TRBV7-9
D gene: .
clone size: .
J gene: TRBJ1-5
CDR3 protein: CASSLGHSSNQPQHF
CDR3 DNA: TGTGCCAGCAGCTTAGGACACAGTAGCAATCAGCCCCAGCATTTT

V gene: TRBV11-3
D gene: TRBD2
clone size: .
J gene: TRBJ2-7
CDR3 protein: CASSLVEGEPSGRIADEQYF
CDR3 DNA: TGTGCCAGCAGCTTAGTAGAGGGAGAGCCCAGCGGGAGGATTGCGGACGAGCAGTACTTC

V gene: TRBV9
D gene: .
clone size: .
J gene: TRBJ2-1
CDR3 protein: CASSVGSGSSYNEQFF
CDR3 DNA: TGTGCCAGCAGCGTAGGGAGCGGCAGCTCCTACAATGAGCAGTTCTTC

V gene: TRBV5-1
D gene: TRBD1
clone size: .
J gene: TRBJ2-7
CDR3 protein: CASANSGGTLSYEQYF
CDR3 DNA: TGCGCCAGCGCGAACTCAGGGGGTACCCTCTCCTACGAGCAGTACTTC

V gene: TRBV27
D gene: .
clone size: .
J gene: TRBJ1-1
CDR3 protein: CASSPTGRGEAFF
CDR3 DNA: TGTGCCAGCAGTCCCACAGGGAGGGGTGAAGCTTTCTTT

V gene: TRBV27
D gene: .
clone size: .
J gene: TRBJ1-2
CDR3 protein: CASTMAGARYGYTF
CDR3 DNA: TGTGCCAGCACCATGGCGGGGGCTCGGTATGGCTACACCTTC

V gene: TRBV19
D gene: .
clone size: .
J gene: TRBJ1-3
CDR3 protein: CASSALTRAGNTIYF
CDR3 DNA: TGTGCCAGTAGTGCCCTGACGAGGGCTGGAAACACCATATATTTT

V gene: TRBV30
D gene: .
clone size: .
J gene: TRBJ2-6
CDR3 protein: CAWGRGSGANVLTF
CDR3 DNA: TGTGCCTGGGGCCGGGGGAGTGGGGCCAACGTCCTGACTTTC

V gene: TRBV19
D gene: .
clone size: .
J gene: TRBJ2-7
CDR3 protein: CASSLANGPYEQYF
CDR3 DNA: TGTGCCAGTAGTCTAGCAAATGGGCCCTACGAGCAGTACTTC

V gene: TRBV10-3
D gene: TRBD1
clone size: .
J gene: TRBJ2-1
CDR3 protein: CATGTGDGNEQFF
CDR3 DNA: TGTGCCACCGGGACAGGGGACGGGAATGAGCAGTTCTTC

V gene: TRBV10-3
D gene: TRBD2
clone size: once
J gene: TRBJ2-7
CDR3 protein: CAISSGTRIAEQYF
CDR3 DNA: TGTGCCATCAGCTCCGGGACTAGAATAGCCGAGCAGTACTTC